A selection of T cell receptor beta chains follows, all from one sample in a study of CD8+ T cells in alopecia areata. Method: immunoSEQ multiplex PCR; TCRdb's copy keeps in-frame clones and lacks some. This sample yields some 200,000 clones, of which more than 45% are seen a single time; roughly 1.4% belongs to the top ten. Specimen: CD4+ T cells sorted from blood, collected at week 4, from a patient treated with tofacitinib. Receptor source: a human donor with alopecia areata. Each CDR3 is given with its conserved first and last residue. The D gene is left open where the match is weak. Rows may omit the clone size; those that give it use once, few, many or a size class.

v_call: TRBV13; clone_size: NA; j_call: TRBJ2-5; cdr3_length: 20; d_call: TRBD2; cdr3_aa: CASSARLTGLAGRHPETQYF; cdr3_nt: TGTGCCAGCAGCGCCCGCCTAACCGGGCTAGCGGGGAGGCATCCAGAGACCCAGTACTTC
v_call: TRBV30; clone_size: NA; j_call: TRBJ2-3; cdr3_length: 19; d_call: TRBD2; cdr3_aa: CAWSYLRLAGGTSTDTQYF; cdr3_nt: TGTGCCTGGAGTTACCTGCGGCTAGCGGGGGGAACTAGCACAGATACGCAGTATTTT
v_call: TRBV7-2; clone_size: NA; j_call: TRBJ2-7; cdr3_length: 11; d_call: NA; cdr3_aa: CASSYVGTQYF; cdr3_nt: TGTGCCAGCAGCTACGTCGGGACTCAGTACTTC
v_call: TRBV30; clone_size: NA; j_call: TRBJ1-2; cdr3_length: 13; d_call: NA; cdr3_aa: CAWTEQVYYGYTF; cdr3_nt: TGTGCCTGGACCGAACAGGTCTACTATGGCTACACCTTC
v_call: TRBV30; clone_size: NA; j_call: TRBJ2-3; cdr3_length: 15; d_call: TRBD2; cdr3_aa: CAWSEGLPGTDTQYF; cdr3_nt: TGTGCCTGGAGTGAGGGACTACCTGGCACAGATACGCAGTATTTT
v_call: TRBV30; clone_size: NA; j_call: TRBJ1-2; cdr3_length: 13; d_call: NA; cdr3_aa: CAWSVGGEEGYTF; cdr3_nt: TGTGCCTGGAGTGTAGGCGGGGAAGAGGGCTACACCTTC
v_call: TRBV7-9; clone_size: NA; j_call: TRBJ2-7; cdr3_length: 16; d_call: NA; cdr3_aa: CASSFKEGFKLYEQYF; cdr3_nt: TGTGCCAGCAGCTTTAAAGAAGGTTTTAAACTCTACGAGCAGTACTTC
v_call: TRBV10-3; clone_size: NA; j_call: TRBJ2-1; cdr3_length: 13; d_call: NA; cdr3_aa: CAISGGALDEQFF; cdr3_nt: TGTGCCATCAGTGGAGGGGCCCTGGATGAGCAGTTCTTC
v_call: TRBV28; clone_size: NA; j_call: TRBJ1-2; cdr3_length: 13; d_call: NA; cdr3_aa: CASSPTGIYGYTF; cdr3_nt: TGTGCCAGCAGTCCTACAGGGATCTATGGCTACACCTTC
v_call: TRBV6-1; clone_size: NA; j_call: TRBJ1-1; cdr3_length: 14; d_call: TRBD1; cdr3_aa: CASSDRTGWTEAFF; cdr3_nt: TGTGCCAGCAGTGACCGGACAGGGTGGACTGAAGCTTTCTTT
v_call: TRBV5-1; clone_size: NA; j_call: TRBJ1-2; cdr3_length: 15; d_call: TRBD1; cdr3_aa: CASSFRQTGGDGYTF; cdr3_nt: TGCGCCAGCAGCTTTCGACAAACAGGGGGAGATGGCTACACCTTC
v_call: TRBV15; clone_size: NA; j_call: TRBJ1-5; cdr3_length: 15; d_call: NA; cdr3_aa: CATSRDLSLSGPQHF; cdr3_nt: TGTGCCACCAGCAGAGATCTATCCCTGTCTGGGCCCCAGCATTTT
v_call: TRBV7-3; clone_size: NA; j_call: TRBJ2-3; cdr3_length: 15; d_call: NA; cdr3_aa: CASSADSTSTDTQYF; cdr3_nt: TGTGCCAGCAGCGCCGACAGTACTAGCACAGATACGCAGTATTTT
v_call: TRBV10-3; clone_size: NA; j_call: TRBJ1-6; cdr3_length: 14; d_call: TRBD1; cdr3_aa: CAISDRDRNSPLHF; cdr3_nt: TGTGCCATCAGTGACCGGGACAGAAATTCACCCCTCCACTTT
v_call: TRBV2; clone_size: NA; j_call: TRBJ1-2; cdr3_length: 14; d_call: TRBD1; cdr3_aa: CASKAEGQSYGYTF; cdr3_nt: TGTGCCAGCAAGGCCGAGGGACAGTCCTATGGCTACACCTTC
v_call: TRBV15; clone_size: NA; j_call: TRBJ1-1; cdr3_length: 12; d_call: NA; cdr3_aa: CATSRMNTEAFF; cdr3_nt: TGTGCCACCAGCAGGATGAACACTGAAGCTTTCTTT
v_call: TRBV5-1; clone_size: once; j_call: TRBJ1-1; cdr3_length: 16; d_call: NA; cdr3_aa: CASSLAGGRGNTEAFF; cdr3_nt: TGCGCCAGCAGCTTGGCCGGAGGACGGGGGAACACTGAAGCTTTCTTT
v_call: TRBV19; clone_size: few; j_call: TRBJ1-1; cdr3_length: 12; d_call: NA; cdr3_aa: CASKRVNTEAFF; cdr3_nt: TGTGCCAGTAAAAGGGTGAACACTGAAGCTTTCTTT
v_call: TRBV11-1; clone_size: NA; j_call: TRBJ2-6; cdr3_length: 14; d_call: NA; cdr3_aa: CASSLVPGANVLTF; cdr3_nt: TGTGCCAGCAGCTTAGTCCCGGGGGCCAACGTCCTGACTTTC
v_call: TRBV12-5; clone_size: NA; j_call: TRBJ2-5; cdr3_length: 12; d_call: NA; cdr3_aa: CASGLEEETQYF; cdr3_nt: TGTGCTAGTGGTTTGGAGGAAGAGACCCAGTACTTC
v_call: TRBV29-1; clone_size: NA; j_call: TRBJ1-2; cdr3_length: 12; d_call: TRBD1; cdr3_aa: CSVDREDYGYTF; cdr3_nt: TGCAGCGTCGACAGGGAGGACTATGGCTACACCTTC
v_call: TRBV2; clone_size: few; j_call: TRBJ1-5; cdr3_length: 16; d_call: NA; cdr3_aa: CASTELTGFPNQPQHF; cdr3_nt: TGTGCCAGCACCGAATTAACAGGGTTTCCCAATCAGCCCCAGCATTTT
v_call: TRBV29-1; clone_size: few; j_call: TRBJ2-7; cdr3_length: 11; d_call: TRBD1; cdr3_aa: CSVGDSYEQYF; cdr3_nt: TGCAGCGTCGGGGACAGCTACGAGCAGTACTTC
v_call: TRBV10-3; clone_size: NA; j_call: TRBJ1-2; cdr3_length: 13; d_call: NA; cdr3_aa: CAIRNRTSYGYTF; cdr3_nt: TGTGCCATCAGAAATCGCACATCCTATGGCTACACCTTC
v_call: TRBV7-2; clone_size: NA; j_call: TRBJ1-2; cdr3_length: 14; d_call: NA; cdr3_aa: CASLQGGSEHGYTF; cdr3_nt: TGTGCCAGCCTTCAAGGAGGATCAGAACACGGCTACACCTTC
v_call: TRBV30; clone_size: NA; j_call: TRBJ2-7; cdr3_length: 13; d_call: TRBD1; cdr3_aa: CASEGQGIYEQYF; cdr3_nt: TGTGCCTCCGAAGGACAGGGCATATACGAGCAGTACTTC
v_call: TRBV14; clone_size: few; j_call: TRBJ2-7; cdr3_length: 12; d_call: TRBD2; cdr3_aa: CASSAGAYEQYF; cdr3_nt: TGTGCCAGCAGCGCGGGGGCCTACGAGCAGTACTTC
v_call: TRBV25-1; clone_size: NA; j_call: TRBJ1-6; cdr3_length: 15; d_call: NA; cdr3_aa: CASSESTSYNSPLHF; cdr3_nt: TGTGCCAGCAGTGAATCGACCTCCTATAATTCACCCCTCCACTTT
v_call: TRBV27; clone_size: NA; j_call: TRBJ1-1; cdr3_length: 13; d_call: NA; cdr3_aa: CASSPYMNTEAFF; cdr3_nt: TGTGCCAGCAGTCCATACATGAACACTGAAGCTTTCTTT